Listed here are 15 T cell receptor beta chains from one sample, sequenced in a study of blood T cell repertoires in COVID-19. Clones were read by immunoSEQ multiplex PCR, and TCRdb kept only the in-frame ones, dropping some. This sample has some 98,000 clones, with around four fifths found just once. Sequencing was done on a sample of peripheral blood. Receptors were obtained from an older man with acute or convalescent COVID-19.

The chain joins TRBV2 to TRBJ1-3; D possibly corresponds to TRBD1 (6 bases). The V end lost 2 bases, the J end lost 4 bases, and 12 bases lay between the germline ends. Germline-derived CDR1 and CDR2 are SNHLY and FYNNEI. The length of the CDR3 is 15 residues. The CDR3 nucleotides read TGTGCCAGCAGTGAACTCTCTCAGGGGGGAAACACCATATATTTT. This gives the protein CASSELSQGGNTIYF.

This rearrangement joins TRBV27 to TRBJ1-5, with D perhaps matching TRBD1 (5 bases). This CDR3 is built from 15 residues. Germline V gene data show CDR1 as MNHEY and CDR2 as SMNVEV (reference sequence). V was pared by 8 bases and J by 4 bases, with 18 bases between. The DNA of the CDR3 is TGTGCCAGCCGAGAAGTTGGCAGGGCGAATCAGCCCCAGCATTTT. This sequence encodes CASREVGRANQPQHF.

The chain links TRBV14 to TRBJ2-3, with 9 bases fitting TRBD2. CDR1 and CDR2 (germline): SGHDN, FVKESK. Losses at the gene ends were 4 bases for V and 8 bases for J; bases not matched to a gene: 10. There are 15 residues in the CDR3. The CDR3 DNA is TGTGCCAGCAGCCGCGACCTAGCGGGGAGTTCTACGCAGTATTTT. Amino acid sequence: CASSRDLAGSSTQYF.

This clone appeared a few times. V and J are TRBV15 and TRBJ1-2; weak D call: TRBD1 (5 bases). Germline loops: CDR1 LNHNV, CDR2 YYDKDF (reference sequence). Trimming left V 1 base short and J 8 bases short, with 11 bases between. This CDR3 region has 13 residues. CDR3 in DNA: TGTGCCACCAGCAGAGGGCGGGACGCAGGCTACACCTTC. Its protein is CATSRGRDAGYTF.

The gene calls are TRBV29-1 and TRBJ2-3; D might be TRBD1 (6 bases). Trimming stripped 4 bases from V and 3 bases from J, with 11 bases between. Germline assignment: CDR1 SQVTM and CDR2 ANQGSEA. The CDR3 has 13 residues. This CDR3 reads CSVADRSTDTQYF. The CDR3 DNA reads as TGCAGCGTTGCTGACAGGTCAACAGATACGCAGTATTTT.

The chain employs TRBV28 and TRBJ2-7, with no clear D. This CDR3 has 16 residues. V gave up 6 bases and J gave up 3 bases, with 21 bases separating them. Germline lookup yields CDR1 MDHEN and CDR2 SYDVKM. The CDR3 loop is CASSYGQASGNYEQYF. The CDR3, as DNA: TGTGCCAGCAGCTATGGGCAAGCCTCCGGAAACTACGAGCAGTACTTC. The variable domain in full, completed from reference TRBV28 and TRBJ2-7, reads DVKVTQSSRYLVKRTGEKVFLECVQDMDHENMFWYRQDPGLGLRLIYFSYDVKMKEKGDIPEGYSVSREKKERFSLILESASTNQTSMYLCASSYGQASGNYEQYFGPGTRLTVT.

V is TRBV29-1 and J is TRBJ1-1; D unresolved. The V gene's germline CDR1 is SQVTM and CDR2 ANQGSEA. CDR3 length: 8 amino acids. V gave up 8 bases and J gave up 11 bases, with 9 bases separating them. CDR3 sequence: CSTSGAFF. CDR3 bases: TGCAGCACTTCGGGGGCTTTCTTT.

The V and J genes are TRBV6-5 and TRBJ1-5; 7 positions agree with TRBD1. The CDR3 is 15 residues long. Germline CDR1 and CDR2: MNHEY and SVGAGI. With 8 bases clipped from V and 7 bases from J, the junction kept 14 bases outside the gene matches. The CDR3 region has the DNA TGTGCCAGCTCGGCCGGACAGGCGGGAGGGCAGCCCCAGCATTTT. Translating gives CASSAGQAGGQPQHF.

The chain joins TRBV6-5 to TRBJ1-4, with D perhaps matching TRBD1 (5 bases). Germline values: CDR1 MNHEY, CDR2 SVGAGI. The CDR3 has 14 amino acids. Trimming removed 7 bases from V and 0 bases from J, with 9 bases in between. CDR3 bases: TGTGCCAGCACCGACAGAGCAACTAATGAAAAACTGTTTTTT. It specifies CASTDRATNEKLFF.

This rearrangement joins TRBV5-1 to TRBJ2-2, with D possibly TRBD2 on 5 matching bases. Germline V CDR1 and CDR2: SGHRS, YFSETQ. The CDR3 loop spans 14 amino acids. Trimming took 6 bases from V and 3 from J, leaving 12 bases between them. Here the CDR3 DNA reads TGCGCCAGCATGTCGCGGGTAGACACCGGGGAGCTGTTTTTT. This gives the protein CASMSRVDTGELFF.

This clone was counted a few times. The CDR3 protein is CATSPGSGANVLTF. The CDR3 DNA is TGTGCCACCAGTCCCGGTTCTGGGGCCAACGTCCTGACTTTC. The chain employs TRBV24-1 and TRBJ2-6; no firm D call. The CDR3 extends over 14 amino acids. V was clipped by 6 bases and J by 1 base, with 6 bases between them. CDR1 is KGHDR and CDR2 is SFDVKD in the germline V gene.

This clone has a handful of counts. V usage is TRBV5-1 and J usage is TRBJ2-7; TRBD1 might be the D (6 bases). V was pared by 4 bases and J by 4 bases, with 15 bases between. CDR1 and CDR2 (germline): SGHRS, YFSETQ. The CDR3 is made up of 14 amino acids. CDR3 sequence: CASSHRVGAYEQYF. The CDR3 bases are TGCGCCAGCAGCCACAGGGTAGGAGCGTACGAGCAGTACTTC. Based on the CDR3 plus reference TRBV5-1 and TRBJ2-7, the full variable domain is KAGVTQTPRYLIKTRGQQVTLSCSPISGHRSVSWYQQTPGQGLQFLFEYFSETQRNKGNFPGRFSGRQFSNSRSEMNVSTLELGDSALYLCASSHRVGAYEQYFGPGTRLTVT.

The J gene is TRBJ1-1, the V gene TRBV7-9; D uncertain. The V gene lost 6 bases and the J gene lost 4 bases, with 21 bases spanning the gap. The germline V gene has CDR1 SEHNR and CDR2 FQNEAQ (reference sequence). This CDR3 comprises 16 residues. The CDR3 sequence: CASSSPATSTSTEAFF. In DNA, the CDR3 is TGTGCCAGCAGTTCACCCGCTACCTCAACGAGCACTGAAGCTTTCTTT.

This clone was seen only once. V usage is TRBV5-6 and J usage is TRBJ2-3, with 13 bases lining up with TRBD2. CDR1 and CDR2 (germline): SGHDT, YYEEEE. The CDR3 length is 16 residues. V trimming: 3 bases; J trimming: 4 bases; junction bases outside the gene matches: 5. CDR3 sequence reads: CASSWGTSGVSDTQYF. The DNA for the CDR3 is TGTGCCAGCAGCTGGGGGACTAGCGGGGTGTCAGATACGCAGTATTTT.

The J gene is TRBJ2-7, the V gene TRBV7-2, with TRBD2 matching over 16 bases. This CDR3 spans 18 amino acids. The V and J ends lost 1 base and 0 bases, in that order; junction bases with no gene match: 3. Germline CDR1 SGHTA, CDR2 FQGNSA. The CDR3 reads CASSLVGLAGGNSYEQYF. The CDR3 coding sequence is TGTGCCAGCAGCTTAGTGGGACTAGCGGGAGGGAACTCCTACGAGCAGTACTTC.